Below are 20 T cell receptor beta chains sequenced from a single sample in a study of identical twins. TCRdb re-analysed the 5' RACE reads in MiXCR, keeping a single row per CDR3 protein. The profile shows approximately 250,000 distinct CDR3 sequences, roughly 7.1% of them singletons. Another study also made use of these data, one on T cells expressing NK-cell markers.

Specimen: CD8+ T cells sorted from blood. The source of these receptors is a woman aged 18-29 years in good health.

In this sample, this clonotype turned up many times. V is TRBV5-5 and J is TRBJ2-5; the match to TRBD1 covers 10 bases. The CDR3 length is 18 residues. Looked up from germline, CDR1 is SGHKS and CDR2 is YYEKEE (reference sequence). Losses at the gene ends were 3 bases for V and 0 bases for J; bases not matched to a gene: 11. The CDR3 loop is CASSSGTGAVGYQETQYF. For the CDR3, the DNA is TGTGCCAGCAGCTCCGGGACAGGGGCCGTGGGGTACCAAGAGACCCAGTACTTC.

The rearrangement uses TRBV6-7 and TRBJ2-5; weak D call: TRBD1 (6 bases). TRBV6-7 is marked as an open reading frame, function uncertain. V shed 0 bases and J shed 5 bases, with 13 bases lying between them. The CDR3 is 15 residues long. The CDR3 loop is CASSYSQGSRETQYF. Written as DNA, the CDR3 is TGTGCCAGCAGTTACTCGCAGGGGTCGAGGGAGACCCAGTACTTC.

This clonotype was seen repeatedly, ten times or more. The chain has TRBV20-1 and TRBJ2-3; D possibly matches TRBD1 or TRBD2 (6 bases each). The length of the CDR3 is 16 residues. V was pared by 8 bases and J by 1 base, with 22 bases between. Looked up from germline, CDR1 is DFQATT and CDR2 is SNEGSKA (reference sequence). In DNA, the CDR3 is TGCAGTCCCGAACGGGGGCGACGGGGACGCACAGATACGCAGTATTTT. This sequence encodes CSPERGRRGRTDTQYF.

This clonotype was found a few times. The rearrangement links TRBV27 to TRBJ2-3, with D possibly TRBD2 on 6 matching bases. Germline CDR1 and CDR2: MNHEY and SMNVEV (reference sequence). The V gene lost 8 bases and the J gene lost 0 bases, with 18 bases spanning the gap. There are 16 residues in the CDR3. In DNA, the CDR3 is TGTGCCAGCCGATCATATACTAGCCCAAGCACAGATACGCAGTATTTT. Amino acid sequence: CASRSYTSPSTDTQYF.

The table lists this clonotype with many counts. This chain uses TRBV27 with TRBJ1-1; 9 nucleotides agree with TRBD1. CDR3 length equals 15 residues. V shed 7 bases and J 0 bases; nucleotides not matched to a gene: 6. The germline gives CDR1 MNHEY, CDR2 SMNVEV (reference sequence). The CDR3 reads CASTTTGGLNTEAFF. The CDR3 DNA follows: TGTGCCAGCACCACCACAGGGGGCTTGAACACTGAAGCTTTCTTT.

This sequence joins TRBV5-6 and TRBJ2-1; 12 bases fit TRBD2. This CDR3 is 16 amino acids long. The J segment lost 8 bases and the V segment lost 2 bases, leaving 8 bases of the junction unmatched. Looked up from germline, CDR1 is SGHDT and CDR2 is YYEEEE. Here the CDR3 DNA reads TGTGCCAGCAGCTTTATGACTAGCGGGAGTTGGTATGAGCAGTTCTTC. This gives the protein CASSFMTSGSWYEQFF.

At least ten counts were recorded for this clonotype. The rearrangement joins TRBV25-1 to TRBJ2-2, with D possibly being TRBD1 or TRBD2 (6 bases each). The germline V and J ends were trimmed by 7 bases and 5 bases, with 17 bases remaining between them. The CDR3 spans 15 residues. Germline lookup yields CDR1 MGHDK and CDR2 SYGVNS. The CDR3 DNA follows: TGTGCCAGCACCGGAAGGGGGGTATGGACCGGGGAGCTGTTTTTT. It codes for CASTGRGVWTGELFF.

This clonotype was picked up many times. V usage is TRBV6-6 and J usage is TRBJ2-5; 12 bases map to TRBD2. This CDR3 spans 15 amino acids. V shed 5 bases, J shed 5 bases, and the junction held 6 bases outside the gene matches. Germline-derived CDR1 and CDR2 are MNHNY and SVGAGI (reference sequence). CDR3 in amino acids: CASSKQTSGSETQYF. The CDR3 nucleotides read TGTGCCAGCAGTAAGCAGACTAGCGGGAGCGAGACCCAGTACTTC.

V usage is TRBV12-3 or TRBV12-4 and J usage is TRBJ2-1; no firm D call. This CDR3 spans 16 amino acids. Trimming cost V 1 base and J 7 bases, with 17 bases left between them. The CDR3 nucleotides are TGTGCCAGCAGTTTAGGGGCCCACCGATGGGGTAATGAGCAGTTCTTC. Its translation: CASSLGAHRWGNEQFF.

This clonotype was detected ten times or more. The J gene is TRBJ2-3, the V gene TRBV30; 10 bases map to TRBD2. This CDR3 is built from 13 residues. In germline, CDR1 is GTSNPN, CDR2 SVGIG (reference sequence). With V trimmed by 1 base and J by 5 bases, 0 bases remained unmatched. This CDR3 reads CAWSGLAGDTQYF. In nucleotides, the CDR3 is TGTGCCTGGAGTGGACTAGCGGGAGATACGCAGTATTTT.

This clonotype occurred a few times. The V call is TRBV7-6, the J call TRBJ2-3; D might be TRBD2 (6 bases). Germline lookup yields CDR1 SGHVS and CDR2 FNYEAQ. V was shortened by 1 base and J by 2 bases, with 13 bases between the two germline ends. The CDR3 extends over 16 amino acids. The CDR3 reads CASSLGLGEDTDTQYF. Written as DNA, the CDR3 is TGTGCCAGCAGCTTAGGTCTGGGGGAGGACACAGATACGCAGTATTTT. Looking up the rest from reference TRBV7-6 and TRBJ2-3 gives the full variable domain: GAGVSQSPRYKVTKRGQDVALRCDPISGHVSLYWYRQALGQGPEFLTYFNYEAQQDKSGLPNDRFSAERPEGSISTLTIQRTEQRDSAMYRCASSLGLGEDTDTQYFGPGTRLTVL.

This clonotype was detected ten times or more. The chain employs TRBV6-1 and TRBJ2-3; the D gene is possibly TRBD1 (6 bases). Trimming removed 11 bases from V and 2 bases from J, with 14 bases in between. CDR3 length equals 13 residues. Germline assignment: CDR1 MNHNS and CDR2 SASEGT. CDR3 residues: CAWYREDTDTQYF. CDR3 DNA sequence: TGTGCCTGGTACAGGGAAGACACAGATACGCAGTATTTT.

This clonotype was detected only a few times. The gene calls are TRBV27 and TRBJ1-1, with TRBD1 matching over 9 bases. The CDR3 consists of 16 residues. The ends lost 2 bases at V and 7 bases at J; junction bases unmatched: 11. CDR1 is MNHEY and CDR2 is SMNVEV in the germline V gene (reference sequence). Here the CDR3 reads CASSLVGQGTIFEAFF. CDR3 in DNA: TGTGCCAGCAGTTTAGTAGGACAGGGGACTATATTTGAAGCTTTCTTT.

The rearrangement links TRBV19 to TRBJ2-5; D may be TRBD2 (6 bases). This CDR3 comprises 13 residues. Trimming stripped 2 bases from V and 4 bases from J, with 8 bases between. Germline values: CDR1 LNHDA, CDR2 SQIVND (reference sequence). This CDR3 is CASSIYGGETQYF. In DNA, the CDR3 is TGTGCCAGTAGTATATACGGGGGAGAGACCCAGTACTTC.

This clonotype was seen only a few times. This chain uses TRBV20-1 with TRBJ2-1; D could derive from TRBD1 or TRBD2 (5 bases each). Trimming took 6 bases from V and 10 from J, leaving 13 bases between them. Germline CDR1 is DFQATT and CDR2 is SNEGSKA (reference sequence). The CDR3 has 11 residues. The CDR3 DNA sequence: TGCAGTGCCCCATTCGGGACCGAGCAGTTCTTC. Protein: CSAPFGTEQFF.

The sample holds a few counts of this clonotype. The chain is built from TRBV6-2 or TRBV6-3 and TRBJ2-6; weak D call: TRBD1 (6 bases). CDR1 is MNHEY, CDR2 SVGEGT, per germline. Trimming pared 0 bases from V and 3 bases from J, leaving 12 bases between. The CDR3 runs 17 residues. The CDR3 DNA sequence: TGTGCCAGCAGTTACTCAAAACAGGGCTTTGGGGCCAACGTCCTGACTTTC. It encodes CASSYSKQGFGANVLTF.

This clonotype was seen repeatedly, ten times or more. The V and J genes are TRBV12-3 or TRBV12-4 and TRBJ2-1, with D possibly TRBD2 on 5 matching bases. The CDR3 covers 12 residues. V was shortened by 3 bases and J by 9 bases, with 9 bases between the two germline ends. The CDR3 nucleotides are TGTGCCAGCAGTTTTGTGGCGGGTGAGCAGTTCTTC. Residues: CASSFVAGEQFF.

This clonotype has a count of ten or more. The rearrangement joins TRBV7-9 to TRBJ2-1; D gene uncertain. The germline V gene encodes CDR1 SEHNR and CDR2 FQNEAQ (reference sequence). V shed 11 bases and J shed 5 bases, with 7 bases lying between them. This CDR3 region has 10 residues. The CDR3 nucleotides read TGTGCCGGAGAGGACAATGAGCAGTTCTTC. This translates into CAGEDNEQFF. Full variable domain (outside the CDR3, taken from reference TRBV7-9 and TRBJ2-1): DTGVSQNPRHKITKRGQNVTFRCDPISEHNRLYWYRQTLGQGPEFLTYFQNEAQLEKSRLLSDRFSAERPKGSFSTLEIQRTEQGDSAMYLCAGEDNEQFFGPGTRLTVL.

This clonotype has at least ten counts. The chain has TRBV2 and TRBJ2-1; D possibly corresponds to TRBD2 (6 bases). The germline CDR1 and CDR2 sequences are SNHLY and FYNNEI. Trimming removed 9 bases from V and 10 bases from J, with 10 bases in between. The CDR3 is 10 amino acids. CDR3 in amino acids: CASFRGEQFF. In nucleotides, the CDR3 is TGTGCCAGTTTTCGGGGGGAGCAGTTCTTC. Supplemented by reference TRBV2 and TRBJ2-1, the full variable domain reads EPEVTQTPSHQVTQMGQEVILRCVPISNHLYFYWYRQILGQKVEFLVSFYNNEISEKSEIFDDQFSVERPDGSNFTLKIRSTKLEDSAMYFCASFRGEQFFGPGTRLTVL.

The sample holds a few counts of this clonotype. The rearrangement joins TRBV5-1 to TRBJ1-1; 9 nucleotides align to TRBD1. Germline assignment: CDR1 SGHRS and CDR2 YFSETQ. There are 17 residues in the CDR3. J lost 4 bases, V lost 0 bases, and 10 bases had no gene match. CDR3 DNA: TGCGCCAGCAGCTTGGCCCGGGACAGGGAATACAGCACTGAAGCTTTCTTT. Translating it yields CASSLARDREYSTEAFF.